These 29 T cell receptor beta chains share one sample of origin, sequenced in a study of blood T cell repertoires in COVID-19. TCRdb's table, derived via immunoSEQ multiplex PCR, lists solely in-frame clones and lacks some. The sample lists more than 200,000 clones, around 84% occurring once. Input material: peripheral blood. These receptors were collected from a man aged 50 to 59 with acute or convalescent COVID-19.

The V gene is TRBV19, the J gene TRBJ1-1; TRBD1 agrees at 8 bases. This CDR3 contains 16 residues. CDR1 is LNHDA and CDR2 is SQIVND in the germline V gene (reference sequence). Trimming at V came to 3 bases and at J to 5 bases, leaving 11 bases not matched to a gene. The CDR3 is CASSIPARQGRTEAFF. For the CDR3, the DNA is TGTGCCAGTAGTATTCCCGCGCGACAGGGGCGTACTGAAGCTTTCTTT.

The chain uses TRBV5-4 and TRBJ1-3; 8 bases are a match to TRBD1. Per the germline V gene, CDR1 is SGHNT and CDR2 is YYREEE (reference sequence). This CDR3 is built from 17 residues. V shed 4 bases and J 0 bases; nucleotides not matched to a gene: 9. CDR3 region: CASSTGQGYRSGNTIYF. For the CDR3, the DNA is TGTGCCAGCAGCACAGGACAGGGCTATCGCTCTGGAAACACCATATATTTT.

The genes are TRBV4-2 and TRBJ1-4; no clear D gene. Germline V gene data show CDR1 as LGHNA and CDR2 as YNFKEQ. CDR3 length equals 15 residues. V was clipped by 0 bases and J by 4 bases, with 9 bases between them. CDR3 nucleotide sequence: TGTGCCAGCAGCCAAGAAACAGCACTTAATGAAAAACTGTTTTTT. Translating gives CASSQETALNEKLFF.

This chain uses TRBV21-1 with TRBJ1-5; the DNA was not used to check the table's D call, TRBD1. TRBV21-1 is an annotated pseudogene. There are 15 residues in the CDR3. CDR3 DNA sequence: TGTGCCAGCAGCAAAGGTACAGGGACGAATCAGCCCCAGCATTTT. It encodes CASSKGTGTNQPQHF.

V usage is TRBV6-6 and J usage is TRBJ1-3; the D is unclear. Per the germline V gene, CDR1 is MNHNY and CDR2 is SVGAGI (reference sequence). The V end was cut by 6 bases, the J end by 1 base, with 13 bases between. The CDR3 has 15 amino acids. The CDR3 loop reads CASSSDVRSGNTIYF. The DNA for the CDR3 is TGTGCCAGCAGCTCCGACGTCAGGTCTGGAAACACCATATATTTT.

This CDR3 reads CASSSRVAGGSHYEQYF. The CDR3 DNA reads as TGTGCCAGCAGCTCCCGGGTAGCGGGGGGATCCCACTACGAGCAGTACTTC. The rearrangement links TRBV7-6 to TRBJ2-7; the match to TRBD2 covers 10 bases. The V segment lost 4 bases and the J segment 3 bases; nucleotides outside the gene matches: 12. From germline, CDR1 is SGHVS and CDR2 FNYEAQ. This CDR3 spans 17 amino acids.

The chain couples TRBV7-8 to TRBJ1-6, with 7 nucleotides matching TRBD1. V was clipped by 5 bases and J by 7 bases; unmatched bases: 5. The V gene's germline CDR1 is SGHVS and CDR2 FQNEAQ. CDR3 size: 14 residues. CDR3 region: CASSEGQRNSPLHF. CDR3 nucleotides: TGTGCCAGCAGCGAGGGACAGAGGAATTCACCCCTCCACTTT.

The CDR3, as DNA: TGTGCCAGTAGTATAGGGACAGGGGGGGACTATGGCTACACCTTC. Protein: CASSIGTGGDYGYTF. The chain is built from TRBV19 and TRBJ1-2; 10 bases map to TRBD1. With V trimmed by 1 base and J by 3 bases, 2 bases remained unmatched. The length of the CDR3 is 15 residues. Per germline, CDR1 LNHDA and CDR2 SQIVND (reference sequence).

The rearrangement links TRBV7-2 to TRBJ2-5; the D is unclear. Trimming took off 1 base at V and 3 bases at J, with 6 bases between the two ends. The CDR3 runs 13 residues. The germline V gene has CDR1 SGHTA and CDR2 FQGNSA. Written as DNA, the CDR3 is TGTGCCAGCAGCTTAGGAGTAAAAGAGACCCAGTACTTC. Protein sequence: CASSLGVKETQYF.

The chain combines TRBV12-5 with TRBJ2-7, with TRBD2 identical over 12 bases. From germline, CDR1 is LGHNT and CDR2 FRNRAP. With 1 base clipped from V and 3 bases from J, the junction kept 10 bases outside the gene matches. This CDR3 comprises 18 residues. As DNA, the CDR3 is TGTGCTAGTGGTTTGGCGTCCCGAGGACTAGCGGGATACTACGAGCAGTACTTC. Amino acid sequence: CASGLASRGLAGYYEQYF.

This rearrangement joins TRBV3-1 (or the pseudogene TRBV3-2) to TRBJ2-3; D is perhaps TRBD2 (6 bases). The germline V and J ends were trimmed by 0 bases and 10 bases, with 17 bases remaining between them. Germline lookup yields CDR1 LGHDT and CDR2 YNNKEL (reference sequence). The CDR3 length is 15 residues. The CDR3 sequence: CASSQDRSYPGAQYF. The CDR3 region has the DNA TGTGCCAGCAGCCAAGATAGGTCTTACCCGGGGGCGCAGTATTTT.

The V and J genes are TRBV19 and TRBJ2-7; D not certain. Trimming cost V 1 base and J 6 bases, with 4 bases left between them. The CDR3 sequence is 11 residues long. Germline CDR1 reads LNHDA; CDR2 reads SQIVND (reference sequence). The CDR3 DNA sequence: TGTGCCAGTAGTATAGCGGGCGAGCAGTACTTC. Translating it yields CASSIAGEQYF.

This chain joins TRBV27 and TRBJ1-6; 9 bases are shared with TRBD1. V was clipped by 5 bases and J by 13 bases; unmatched bases: 9. This CDR3 region has 14 residues. The V gene's germline CDR1 is MNHEY and CDR2 SMNVEV (reference sequence). The CDR3 DNA reads as TGTGCCAGCAGTACCCACAGGGGGCCAGTCCCCCTCCACTTT. Translating it yields CASSTHRGPVPLHF.

J is TRBJ1-2 and V is TRBV12-3 or TRBV12-4; weak D call: TRBD1 (5 bases). V gave up 6 bases and J gave up 5 bases, with 13 bases separating them. The CDR3 spans 13 residues. The CDR3 is CASSLGVSYGYTF. The CDR3 DNA is TGTGCCAGCAGCCTAGGGGTCTCATATGGCTACACCTTC.

For the CDR3, the DNA is TGTGCCAGCAGTGACACTCCGGGACAGGGATTCCGCGAGCAGTACTTC. The encoded protein is CASSDTPGQGFREQYF. This chain uses TRBV6-1 with TRBJ2-7; 9 bases map to TRBD1. Germline V gives CDR1 MNHNS, CDR2 SASEGT. J was trimmed by 6 bases and V by 3 bases; bases with no gene match: 12. CDR3 length: 16 amino acids.

The CDR3 DNA reads TGTGCCAGCAGCCTGACAGGGGGCCACACAGATACGCAGTATTTT. As protein: CASSLTGGHTDTQYF. V gene TRBV11-2 combines with J gene TRBJ2-3; 10 positions agree with TRBD1. Germline lookup yields CDR1 SGHAT and CDR2 FQNNGV. Germline trimming cut 5 bases from V and 2 bases from J; bases unmatched to any gene: 4. CDR3 length: 15 amino acids.

The chain links TRBV7-6 to TRBJ1-2, with D possibly being TRBD1 (5 bases). The CDR3 loop spans 15 amino acids. V was clipped by 0 bases and J by 6 bases, with 14 bases between them. Per the germline V gene, CDR1 is SGHVS and CDR2 is FNYEAQ. The CDR3 nucleotides are TGTGCCAGCAGCTTAGCTCGGCAGGGTCGTGATGGCTACACCTTC. This translates into CASSLARQGRDGYTF.

J is TRBJ2-5 and V is TRBV24-1; 7 bases align to TRBD2. Germline V gene sequence: CDR1 KGHDR, CDR2 SFDVKD. There are 14 residues in the CDR3. The V gene end was trimmed by 3 bases and the J gene end by 2 bases; junction bases not matched to a gene: 2. The CDR3 DNA sequence: TGTGCCACCAGTGATCCCGGGAGGCAAGAGACCCAGTACTTC. Translated, it gives CATSDPGRQETQYF.

The chain combines TRBV3-1 (or the pseudogene TRBV3-2) with TRBJ1-3; D is uncertain. The CDR3 covers 16 residues. Germline assignment: CDR1 LGHDT and CDR2 YNNKEL (reference sequence). The germline V and J ends were trimmed by 4 bases and 0 bases, with 13 bases remaining between them. CDR3 sequence reads: CASSRLQQSSGNTIYF. The CDR3 DNA reads as TGTGCCAGCAGCCGTTTACAGCAGAGCTCTGGAAACACCATATATTTT.

The genes are TRBV5-1 and TRBJ1-1; the D gene is possibly TRBD1 (6 bases). The V end was cut by 0 bases, the J end by 6 bases, with 12 bases between. The germline CDR1 and CDR2 sequences are SGHRS and YFSETQ. This CDR3 has 14 residues. CDR3 in amino acids: CASSLVDSASEAFF. In nucleotides, the CDR3 is TGCGCCAGCAGCTTGGTGGACAGCGCTTCTGAAGCTTTCTTT.

This chain uses TRBV9 with TRBJ1-4; 9 nucleotides line up with TRBD1. Trimming removed 0 bases from V and 6 bases from J; junction bases left unmatched: 3. The CDR3 runs to 15 residues. Germline V gene sequence: CDR1 SGDLS, CDR2 YYNGEE. CDR3: CASSVAWDRDEKLFF. For the CDR3, the DNA is TGTGCCAGCAGCGTAGCTTGGGACAGGGATGAAAAACTGTTTTTT.

The chain combines TRBV6-5 with TRBJ2-1; D remains unclear. Trimming took off 6 bases at V and 0 bases at J, with 12 bases between the two ends. This CDR3 is 15 amino acids long. Germline CDR1 and CDR2: MNHEY and SVGAGI. In nucleotides, the CDR3 is TGTGCCAGCAGAAAGATAACGAGCTCCTACAATGAGCAGTTCTTC. Its protein is CASRKITSSYNEQFF.

V is TRBV3-1 (or the pseudogene TRBV3-2) and J is TRBJ2-5; possible D gene TRBD1, 5 bases. Per germline, CDR1 LGHDT and CDR2 YNNKEL (reference sequence). CDR3 size: 13 residues. V was shortened by 5 bases and J by 3 bases, with 10 bases between the two germline ends. The CDR3 reads CASSRQREETQYF. The CDR3 nucleotides read TGTGCCAGCAGCAGACAGAGAGAAGAGACCCAGTACTTC.

The chain is built from TRBV12-3 or TRBV12-4 and TRBJ1-1; no clear D. V was cut by 7 bases and J by 0 bases, with 6 bases left in between. The CDR3 sequence is 12 residues long. The CDR3 spells CASKHLNTEAFF. The CDR3 DNA is TGTGCCAGCAAACACCTGAACACTGAAGCTTTCTTT.

This chain connects TRBV6-5 to TRBJ1-5; 8 nucleotides line up with TRBD1. The CDR3 length is 15 residues. J lost 5 bases, V lost 0 bases, and 3 bases had no gene match. Looked up from germline, CDR1 is MNHEY and CDR2 is SVGAGI. As DNA, the CDR3 is TGTGCCAGCAGTTACTCGACACAGGGGGATCAGCCCCAGCATTTT. Encoded protein: CASSYSTQGDQPQHF.

The genes are TRBV19 and TRBJ2-5, with D possibly matching TRBD1 (5 bases). V was clipped by 5 bases and J by 4 bases, with 14 bases between them. Germline V gene lookup returns CDR1 LNHDA and CDR2 SQIVND (reference sequence). The CDR3 loop spans 14 amino acids. CDR3 DNA: TGTGCCAGTAGTGGCCAGGGTTCTGGAGAGACCCAGTACTTC. Its translation: CASSGQGSGETQYF.

The chain links TRBV15 to TRBJ1-5, with 8 positions matching TRBD1. There are 15 residues in the CDR3. The trim removed 3 bases at V and 7 bases at J, leaving 8 bases unmatched. Germline assignment: CDR1 LNHNV and CDR2 YYDKDF (reference sequence). The CDR3 DNA sequence: TGTGCCACCAGCAGTCTGACAGGGGTTGGACAGCCCCAGCATTTT. It is translated as CATSSLTGVGQPQHF.

This chain uses TRBV30 with TRBJ1-1, with 7 bases that match TRBD1. Germline values: CDR1 GTSNPN, CDR2 SVGIG (reference sequence). J gave up 5 bases and V 8 bases, and 8 bases lay outside the gene matches. This CDR3 region has 12 residues. CDR3 in DNA: TGTGCCCGCCGACAGGGCGGGACTGAAGCTTTCTTT. It codes for CARRQGGTEAFF.

The chain joins TRBV18 to TRBJ2-5, with D uncertain. V was clipped by 1 base and J by 0 bases, with 6 bases between them. The CDR3 spans 14 residues. From germline, CDR1 is KGHSH and CDR2 LQKENI. Here the CDR3 reads CASSPRADQETQYF. The CDR3 DNA is TGTGCCAGCTCACCACGGGCAGACCAAGAGACCCAGTACTTC.